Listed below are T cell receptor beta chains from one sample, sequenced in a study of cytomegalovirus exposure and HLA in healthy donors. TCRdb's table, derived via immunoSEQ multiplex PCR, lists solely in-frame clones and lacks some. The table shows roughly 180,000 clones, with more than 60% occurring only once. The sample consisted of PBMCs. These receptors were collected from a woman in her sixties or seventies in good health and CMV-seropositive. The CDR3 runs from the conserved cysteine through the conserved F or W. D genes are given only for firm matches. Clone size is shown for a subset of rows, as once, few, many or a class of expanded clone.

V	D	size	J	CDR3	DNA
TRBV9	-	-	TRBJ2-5	CASSVEAETQYF	TGTGCCAGCAGCGTCGAAGCGGAGACCCAGTACTTC
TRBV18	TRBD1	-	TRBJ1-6	CASSPNRGQDSPLHF	TGTGCCAGCTCACCTAACAGGGGGCAAGATTCACCCCTCCACTTT
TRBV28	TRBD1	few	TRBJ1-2	CASSSGQGARGYTF	TGTGCCAGCAGTTCGGGACAGGGGGCGCGAGGCTACACCTTC
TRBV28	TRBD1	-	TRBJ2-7	CASSPGTAPYEQYF	TGTGCCAGCAGTCCGGGGACAGCCCCCTACGAGCAGTACTTC
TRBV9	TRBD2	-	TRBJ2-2	CASSGGLAGTGELFF	TGTGCCAGCAGCGGGGGACTAGCAGGGACCGGGGAGCTGTTTTTT
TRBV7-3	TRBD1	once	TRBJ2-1	CASSPPGGTEQFF	TGTGCCAGCAGCCCCCCAGGGGGTACAGAGCAGTTCTTC
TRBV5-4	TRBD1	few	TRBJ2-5	CASSPDRGRETQYF	TGTGCCAGCAGCCCCGACAGGGGGCGAGAGACCCAGTACTTC
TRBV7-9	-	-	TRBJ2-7	CASSFGFSYEQYF	TGTGCCAGCAGCTTCGGTTTTAGTTACGAGCAGTACTTC
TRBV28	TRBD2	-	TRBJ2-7	CASSAPTSGSLDEQYF	TGTGCCAGCAGCGCTCCGACTAGCGGGAGTCTCGACGAGCAGTACTTC
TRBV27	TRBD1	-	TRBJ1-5	CASSKTGGLNQPQHF	TGTGCCAGCAGTAAGACAGGGGGCCTCAATCAGCCCCAGCATTTT
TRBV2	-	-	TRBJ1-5	CASSQDSGDLQPQHF	TGTGCCAGCAGCCAGGATTCAGGGGACCTTCAGCCCCAGCATTTT
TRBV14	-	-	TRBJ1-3	CASSQVRTSGNTIYF	TGTGCCAGCAGCCAAGTTCGAACATCTGGAAACACCATATATTTT
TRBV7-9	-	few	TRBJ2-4	CASPFRGRKNIQYF	TGTGCCAGCCCCTTTCGAGGGCGGAAAAACATTCAGTACTTC
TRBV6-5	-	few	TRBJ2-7	CASFEPTYEQYF	TGTGCCAGCTTTGAACCTACCTACGAGCAGTACTTC
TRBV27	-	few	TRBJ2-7	CASSRGGYEQYF	TGTGCCAGCAGTAGAGGAGGTTACGAGCAGTACTTC
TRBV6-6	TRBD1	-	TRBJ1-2	CASSYSGRGDYGYTF	TGTGCCAGCAGTTACTCCGGCAGGGGGGACTATGGCTACACCTTC
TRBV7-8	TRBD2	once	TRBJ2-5	CASSLLTSGVQETQYF	TGTGCCAGCAGCCTTTTGACTAGCGGGGTACAAGAGACCCAGTACTTC
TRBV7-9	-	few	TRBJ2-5	CATRASPSQETQYF	TGTGCCACAAGGGCTAGCCCGAGCCAAGAGACCCAGTACTTC
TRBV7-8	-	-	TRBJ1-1	CASRREAGMNTEAFF	TGTGCCAGCAGAAGAGAGGCGGGGATGAACACTGAAGCTTTCTTT
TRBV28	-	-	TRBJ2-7	CASSSAPPTTSTGYEQYF	TGTGCCAGCAGTTCCGCCCCTCCCACGACAAGTACAGGCTACGAGCAGTACTTC
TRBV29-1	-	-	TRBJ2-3	CSVETREQATDTQYF	TGCAGCGTTGAAACAAGGGAGCAGGCCACAGATACGCAGTATTTT
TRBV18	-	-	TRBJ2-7	CASSPPGGLYEQYF	TGTGCCAGCTCACCACCCGGAGGGCTCTACGAGCAGTACTTC
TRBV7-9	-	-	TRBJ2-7	CSSSSGTHEQYF	TGTTCCAGCAGCTCCGGTACGCACGAGCAGTACTTC
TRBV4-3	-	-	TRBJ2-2	CASSRGPNTGELFF	TGCGCCAGCAGCCGCGGGCCGAACACCGGGGAGCTGTTTTTT
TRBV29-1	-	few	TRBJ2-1	CSVVTETWNEQFF	TGCAGCGTTGTGACTGAGACCTGGAATGAGCAGTTCTTC
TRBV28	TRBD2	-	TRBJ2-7	CASSDHWGGPSLSYEQYF	TGTGCCAGCAGTGACCATTGGGGGGGTCCCTCACTCTCCTACGAGCAGTACTTC
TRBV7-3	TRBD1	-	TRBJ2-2	CASSLGQGNTGELFF	TGTGCCAGCAGCTTGGGACAGGGGAATACCGGGGAGCTGTTTTTT
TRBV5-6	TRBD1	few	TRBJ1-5	CASSFRGTVNSNQPQHF	TGTGCCAGCAGCTTCAGAGGGACAGTTAATAGCAATCAGCCCCAGCATTTT
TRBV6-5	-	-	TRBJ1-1	CASSINRADTEAFF	TGTGCCAGCAGTATCAACAGGGCTGACACTGAAGCTTTCTTT
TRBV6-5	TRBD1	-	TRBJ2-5	CASSGKGGEETQYF	TGTGCCAGCAGTGGAAAAGGGGGCGAGGAGACCCAGTACTTC
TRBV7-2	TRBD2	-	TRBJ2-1	CASSQTSGGAREQFF	TGTGCCAGCAGCCAAACTAGCGGGGGGGCACGGGAGCAGTTCTTC
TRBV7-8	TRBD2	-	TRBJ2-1	CASSSGLTRRAYYNEQFF	TGTGCCAGCAGCTCGGGACTAACAAGACGGGCCTACTACAATGAGCAGTTCTTC
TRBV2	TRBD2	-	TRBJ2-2	CASCGRAGTGELFF	TGTGCCAGCTGCGGGAGGGCCGGCACCGGGGAGCTGTTTTTT
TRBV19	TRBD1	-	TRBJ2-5	CASSMGDRGLETQYF	TGTGCCAGTAGTATGGGGGACAGGGGGTTAGAGACCCAGTACTTC
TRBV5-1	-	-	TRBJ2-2	CASSLLGGVSTGELFF	TGCGCCAGCAGCTTGTTAGGGGGTGTTAGCACCGGGGAGCTGTTTTTT
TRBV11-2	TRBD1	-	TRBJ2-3	CASSLGQGPTDTQYF	TGTGCCAGCAGCTTGGGACAGGGGCCCACAGATACGCAGTATTTT
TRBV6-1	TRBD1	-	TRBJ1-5	CASSVMGQILNQPQHF	TGTGCCAGCAGTGTAATGGGACAGATCTTAAATCAGCCCCAGCATTTT
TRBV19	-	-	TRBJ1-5	CASSTSQVYSNQPQHF	TGTGCCAGTAGCACCTCGCAGGTTTATAGCAATCAGCCCCAGCATTTT
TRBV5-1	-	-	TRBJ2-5	CASSLAGGETQYF	TGCGCCAGCAGCTTGGCGGGCGGGGAGACCCAGTACTTC
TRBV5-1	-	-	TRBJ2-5	CASSLGPRVRETQYF	TGCGCCAGCAGCTTGGGGCCCAGGGTTCGGGAGACCCAGTACTTC
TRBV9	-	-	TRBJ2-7	CASSVEGVSYEQYF	TGTGCCAGCAGCGTAGAAGGAGTGAGCTACGAGCAGTACTTC
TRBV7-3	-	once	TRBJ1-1	CASSSGNWGTEAFF	TGTGCCAGCAGCTCGGGGAATTGGGGCACTGAAGCTTTCTTT
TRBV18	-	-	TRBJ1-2	CASSPIQEGGYTF	TGTGCCAGCTCACCAATTCAGGAAGGTGGCTACACCTTC
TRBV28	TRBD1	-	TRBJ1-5	CASTLLQGGGQPQHF	TGTGCCAGCACCCTTCTACAGGGGGGGGGACAGCCCCAGCATTTT
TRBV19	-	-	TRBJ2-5	CASSVQGQETQYF	TGTGCCAGTAGTGTTCAGGGGCAAGAGACCCAGTACTTC
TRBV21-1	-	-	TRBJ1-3	CASSQGSGNTIYF	TGTGCCAGCAGCCAGGGATCTGGAAACACCATATATTTT
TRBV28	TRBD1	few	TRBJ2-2	CASSFMAGGLNTGELFF	TGTGCCAGCAGTTTCATGGCAGGGGGTCTGAACACCGGGGAGCTGTTTTTT
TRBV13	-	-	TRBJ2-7	CASSLGSVLYEQYF	TGTGCCAGCAGCTTAGGGTCGGTGCTCTACGAGCAGTACTTC
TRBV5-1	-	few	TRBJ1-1	CASSLGAGDTEAFF	TGCGCCAGCAGCTTGGGTGCGGGGGACACTGAAGCTTTCTTT
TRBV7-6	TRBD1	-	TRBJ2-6	CASSEQGAFSGANVLTF	TGTGCCAGCAGCGAACAGGGGGCGTTCTCTGGGGCCAACGTCCTGACTTTC
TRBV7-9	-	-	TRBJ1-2	CASSWRGDYGYTF	TGTGCCAGCAGCTGGCGGGGGGACTATGGCTACACCTTC